The 20 T cell receptor beta chains presented below share a single source sample, sequenced in a study of shared clonotypes between healthy human individuals. Sequencing was performed with immunoSEQ multiplex PCR; in TCRdb, only in-frame clones are kept and a portion is missing. The table includes more than 1 million clones, 78% detected once. The material sequenced was memory CD4+ T cells from PBMCs. Subset meaning: CD45RA-negative fraction. The receptors originated from a man aged 18 to 30 in good health. Some clones in this sample may be carry-over from other donors' samples.

V gene TRBV5-4 combines with J gene TRBJ2-1, with TRBD1 matching 8 bases. With V trimmed by 4 bases and J by 6 bases, 9 bases remained unmatched. The CDR3 has 15 residues. Germline loops: CDR1 SGHNT, CDR2 YYREEE (reference sequence). The chain's CDR3 is CASSRTGTRGNEQFF. The CDR3 region has the DNA TGTGCCAGCAGCCGGACAGGGACGAGGGGCAATGAGCAGTTCTTC.

J is TRBJ1-1 and V is TRBV5-4; 7 nucleotides agree with TRBD1. J was trimmed by 1 base and V by 4 bases; bases with no gene match: 10. Germline CDR1 is SGHNT and CDR2 is YYREEE (reference sequence). The CDR3 loop spans 16 amino acids. The CDR3 nucleotides are TGTGCCAGCAGCCCCAGACAGGGACGGGGGAACACTGAAGCTTTCTTT. This encodes CASSPRQGRGNTEAFF.

The V call is TRBV11-1, the J call TRBJ2-3, with TRBD2 matching 15 bases. The ends lost 5 bases at V and 6 bases at J; junction bases unmatched: 6. The CDR3 covers 16 residues. The germline gives CDR1 SGHAT, CDR2 FQDESV (reference sequence). For the CDR3, the DNA is TGTGCCAGCAGCCGGACTAGCGGGAGGGCCAGGGATACGCAGTATTTT. Translated: CASSRTSGRARDTQYF.

J is TRBJ2-7 and V is TRBV11-3, with D unresolved. V dropped 5 bases and J dropped 3 bases, with 11 bases sitting between them. Per the germline V gene, CDR1 is SGHNT and CDR2 is YENEEA. The CDR3 length is 13 residues. CDR3 in amino acids: CASSHSSGYEQYF. CDR3 coding DNA: TGTGCCAGCAGCCATTCCTCCGGCTACGAGCAGTACTTC.

The rearrangement joins TRBV10-3 to TRBJ2-5; 7 positions agree with TRBD1. Matching the DNA end better, TRBJ2-7 makes the J call doubtful. CDR1 and CDR2 (germline): ENHRY, SYGVKD. CDR3 length: 14 residues. The CDR3 nucleotides read TGTGCCACCACACCGACAGGGAAGGACTACGAGCAGTACTTC. Protein: CATTPTGKDYEQYF.

The V call is TRBV7-9, the J call TRBJ1-2; no clear D gene. Germline V gene sequence: CDR1 SEHNR, CDR2 FQNEAQ (reference sequence). CDR3 length equals 15 residues. Between the trimmed V and J ends, which lost 1 base and 8 bases, there was a span of 17 bases. In DNA, the CDR3 is TGTGCCAGCAGCTTAGTTAGTCCCGGGCTGTCGGGCTACACCTTC. Translating it yields CASSLVSPGLSGYTF.

The chain has TRBV29-1 and TRBJ2-2; D is uncertain. V lost 4 bases and J 5 bases, leaving 8 bases between the germline ends. Germline CDR1 is SQVTM and CDR2 is ANQGSEA. The CDR3 is made up of 12 amino acids. The CDR3 coding sequence is TGCAGCGTTGCCCGTGAGACCGGGGAGCTGTTTTTT. Amino acids: CSVARETGELFF.

This clone was seen a single time. This rearrangement joins TRBV5-8 to TRBJ2-1; D gene ambiguous. This CDR3 contains 13 residues. Germline CDR1 reads SGHTS; CDR2 reads YDEGEE. The V and J ends lost 0 bases and 7 bases respectively, with 8 bases between them. The CDR3 DNA reads as TGTGCCAGCAGCTTGGACTACCTAAATGAGCAGTTCTTC. Amino acids: CASSLDYLNEQFF.

The chain carries TRBV7-9 and TRBJ1-2; a weak D match, TRBD1 (5 bases). This CDR3 is 13 amino acids long. CDR1 and CDR2 (germline): SEHNR, FQNEAQ (reference sequence). V was clipped by 10 bases and J by 3 bases, with 15 bases between them. In DNA, the CDR3 is TGTGCCACTTCGCGAGGGGACGACTATGGCTACACCTTC. As protein: CATSRGDDYGYTF.

The genes are TRBV5-4 and TRBJ2-3; D unresolved. Trimming left V 4 bases short and J 0 bases short, with 12 bases between. The CDR3 covers 15 residues. The germline CDR1 and CDR2 sequences are SGHNT and YYREEE (reference sequence). CDR3 amino acids: CASSPRPSSTDTQYF. The CDR3, as DNA: TGTGCCAGCAGCCCTCGCCCGTCTAGCACAGATACGCAGTATTTT.

V and J are TRBV19 and TRBJ2-2; 12 bases map to TRBD2. The CDR3 length is 17 residues. Germline lookup yields CDR1 LNHDA and CDR2 SQIVND (reference sequence). After removal of 7 bases from V and 4 bases from J, the junction contained 10 bases not matched to a gene. CDR3 DNA sequence: TGTGCCAGTACCCCGGGACTAGCGGGCACTGGCACCGGGGAGCTGTTTTTT. It yields the protein CASTPGLAGTGTGELFF.

The table lists this clone with a few counts. The genes are TRBV6-1 and TRBJ2-7, with 8 bases that match TRBD1. CDR1 and CDR2 from the germline V gene are MNHNS and SASEGT. Trimming took 0 bases from V and 4 from J; bases not matched to a gene: 5. CDR3 size: 15 residues. This chain's CDR3 is CASSEAPGQGYEQYF. CDR3 nucleotide sequence: TGTGCCAGCAGTGAAGCCCCCGGACAGGGTTACGAGCAGTACTTC.

This clone was recorded once. The V call is TRBV7-2, the J call TRBJ1-3, with D maybe TRBD1 (5 bases). CDR3 length: 15 residues. Germline loops: CDR1 SGHTA, CDR2 FQGNSA. Trimming removed 8 bases from V and 2 bases from J, with 16 bases in between. The CDR3 region is CASWGGRVAGNTIYF. The DNA of the CDR3 is TGTGCCAGCTGGGGAGGCAGGGTAGCTGGAAACACCATATATTTT.

The chain uses TRBV29-1 and TRBJ2-3; 12 bases match TRBD1. With V trimmed by 3 bases and J by 5 bases, 12 bases remained unmatched. This CDR3 is built from 17 residues. CDR1 and CDR2 from the germline V gene are SQVTM and ANQGSEA. The DNA for the CDR3 is TGCAGCGTTGACCAATCCGGGACAGGGGGCCGGGGAGATACGCAGTATTTT. Protein sequence: CSVDQSGTGGRGDTQYF.

On this clone itself: This likely traces to a read error, being one base from a far larger clone. This sequence joins TRBV5-4 and TRBJ2-5, with 16 bases matching TRBD2. Germline loops: CDR1 SGHNT, CDR2 YYREEE (reference sequence). This CDR3 region has 16 residues. J gave up 4 bases and V 3 bases, and 3 bases lay outside the gene matches. The CDR3 is CASSSGLAGGGETQYF. The CDR3, as DNA: TGTGCCAGCAGCTCGGGACTAGCGGGAGGGGGAGAGACCCAGTACTTC.

The chain couples TRBV2 to TRBJ1-1; D is unclear. CDR1 and CDR2 from the germline V gene are SNHLY and FYNNEI. This CDR3 comprises 11 residues. V gave up 8 bases and J gave up 4 bases, with 8 bases separating them. The CDR3 region is CASSMGTEAFF. CDR3 bases: TGTGCCAGCTCGATGGGCACTGAAGCTTTCTTT. Full variable domain (outside the CDR3, taken from reference TRBV2 and TRBJ1-1): EPEVTQTPSHQVTQMGQEVILRCVPISNHLYFYWYRQILGQKVEFLVSFYNNEISEKSEIFDDQFSVERPDGSNFTLKIRSTKLEDSAMYFCASSMGTEAFFGQGTRLTVV.

This clone has a count of ten or more. At the DNA level, this CDR3 is encoded by other sequences in the same sample as well. The gene calls are TRBV19 and TRBJ2-6; unclear D gene. Germline V CDR1 and CDR2: LNHDA, SQIVND (reference sequence). Trimming stripped 7 bases from V and 0 bases from J, with 10 bases between. The CDR3 sequence is 15 residues long. The CDR3 DNA follows: TGTGCCAGTACCTACAGTTCCTCTGGGGCCAACGTCCTGACTTTC. Translation: CASTYSSSGANVLTF.

V gene TRBV11-2 combines with J gene TRBJ2-7; 8 nucleotides match TRBD2. The CDR3 is 15 residues long. V was pared by 0 bases and J by 3 bases, with 4 bases of the junction left unmatched. Germline lookup yields CDR1 SGHAT and CDR2 FQNNGV. In DNA, the CDR3 is TGTGCCAGCAGCTTAGAAGTTAGCGGGGTCTACGAGCAGTACTTC. Encoded protein: CASSLEVSGVYEQYF.

The rearrangement uses TRBV25-1 and TRBJ1-2; D unresolved. V gave up 1 base and J gave up 3 bases, with 12 bases separating them. CDR1 and CDR2 from the germline V gene are MGHDK and SYGVNS. The CDR3 covers 15 residues. The CDR3: CASSESGSRDYGYTF. The CDR3, as DNA: TGTGCCAGCAGTGAATCGGGCAGCCGGGACTATGGCTACACCTTC.

V usage is TRBV5-4 and J usage is TRBJ2-7, with D unclear. The CDR3 has 13 residues. CDR1 SGHNT and CDR2 YYREEE come from the germline V gene (reference sequence). Trimming shortened V by 3 bases and J by 7 bases, and 14 bases separated the two germline ends. CDR3 in amino acids: CASSSDRAREQYF. In DNA, the CDR3 is TGTGCCAGCAGCTCCGACCGGGCGAGGGAGCAGTACTTC.